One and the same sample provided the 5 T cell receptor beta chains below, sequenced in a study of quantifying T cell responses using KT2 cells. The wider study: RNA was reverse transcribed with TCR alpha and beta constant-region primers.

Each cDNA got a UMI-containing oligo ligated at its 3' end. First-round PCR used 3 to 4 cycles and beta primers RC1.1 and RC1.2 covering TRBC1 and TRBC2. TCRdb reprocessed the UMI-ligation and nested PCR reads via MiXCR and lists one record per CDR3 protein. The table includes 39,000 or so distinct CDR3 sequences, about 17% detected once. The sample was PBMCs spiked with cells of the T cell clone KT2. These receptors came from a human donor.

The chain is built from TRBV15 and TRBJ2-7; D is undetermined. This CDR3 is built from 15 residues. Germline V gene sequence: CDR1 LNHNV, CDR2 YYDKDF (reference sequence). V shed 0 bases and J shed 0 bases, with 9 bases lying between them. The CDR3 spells CATSRDKGSSYEQYF. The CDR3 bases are TGTGCCACCAGCAGAGATAAAGGAAGCTCCTACGAGCAGTACTTC.

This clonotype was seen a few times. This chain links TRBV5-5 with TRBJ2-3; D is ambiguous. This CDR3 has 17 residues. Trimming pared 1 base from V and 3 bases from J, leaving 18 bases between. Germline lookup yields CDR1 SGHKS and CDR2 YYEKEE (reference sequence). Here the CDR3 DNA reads TGTGCCAGCAGCTTGATAACTACAACCCTTGGAACAGATACGCAGTATTTT. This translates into CASSLITTTLGTDTQYF.

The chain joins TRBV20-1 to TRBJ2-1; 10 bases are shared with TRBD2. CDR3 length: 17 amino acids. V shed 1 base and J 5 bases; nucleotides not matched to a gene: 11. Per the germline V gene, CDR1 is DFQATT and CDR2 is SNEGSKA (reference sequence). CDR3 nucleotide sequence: TGCAGTGCTAGAGTTCTAGCGGGAGACTGGAACGACAATGAGCAGTTCTTC. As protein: CSARVLAGDWNDNEQFF.

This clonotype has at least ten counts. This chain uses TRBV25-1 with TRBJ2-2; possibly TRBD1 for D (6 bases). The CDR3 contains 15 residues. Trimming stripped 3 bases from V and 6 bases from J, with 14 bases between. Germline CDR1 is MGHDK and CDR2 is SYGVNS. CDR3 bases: TGTGCCAGCAGTGATTGGCAGGGGCATGCCGGGGAGCTGTTTTTT. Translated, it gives CASSDWQGHAGELFF.

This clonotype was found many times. Written as DNA, the CDR3 is TGCAGTGCTGCTAGCGGGGGGGCCGCAGATACGCAGTATTTT. It yields the protein CSAASGGAADTQYF. V and J are TRBV20-1 and TRBJ2-3; 12 bases are a match to TRBD2. This CDR3 spans 14 amino acids. After removal of 5 bases from V and 4 bases from J, the junction contained 4 bases not matched to a gene. Germline-derived CDR1 and CDR2 are DFQATT and SNEGSKA (reference sequence).